This entry lists 2 T cell receptor beta chains sequenced from one sample in a study of Ad26.COV2.S vaccination and SARS-CoV-2 variants. Libraries were prepared by immunoSEQ multiplex PCR; TCRdb keeps only in-frame clonotypes and omits some of them. Here the sample spans about 390,000 clones, 92% being singletons. Treatment of the sample: some 19 received Ad26.COV2.S at low or high dose, single or two shots; several received placebo; per-sample allocation not given. On day 63 after the first injection, vaccine and placebo recipients gave samples. Sequencing was performed on peripheral blood, taken in a trial of Ad26.COV2.S vaccine versus placebo. The receptors shown here come from a person aged 18-65 years who received the Ad26.COV2.S COVID-19 vaccine or a placebo.

V and J are TRBV30 and TRBJ1-6; 10 bases align to TRBD1. The CDR3 covers 15 residues. Germline V gene sequence: CDR1 GTSNPN, CDR2 SVGIG (reference sequence). Germline trimming cut 1 base from V and 6 bases from J; bases unmatched to any gene: 3. Here the CDR3 DNA reads TGTGCCTGGAGTGCGACAGGGGGCGGTAATTCACCCCTCCACTTT. Encoded protein: CAWSATGGGNSPLHF.

The chain has TRBV4-3 and TRBJ1-6; D gene unclear. Deletions cut 1 base from V and 9 bases from J, with 16 bases between. CDR3 size: 16 residues. Germline CDR1 is LGHNA and CDR2 is YSLEER. The DNA for the CDR3 is TGCGCCAGCAGCCAAGCTCCGCCTTCCAAGGGTTCACCCCTCCACTTT. Encoded protein: CASSQAPPSKGSPLHF.